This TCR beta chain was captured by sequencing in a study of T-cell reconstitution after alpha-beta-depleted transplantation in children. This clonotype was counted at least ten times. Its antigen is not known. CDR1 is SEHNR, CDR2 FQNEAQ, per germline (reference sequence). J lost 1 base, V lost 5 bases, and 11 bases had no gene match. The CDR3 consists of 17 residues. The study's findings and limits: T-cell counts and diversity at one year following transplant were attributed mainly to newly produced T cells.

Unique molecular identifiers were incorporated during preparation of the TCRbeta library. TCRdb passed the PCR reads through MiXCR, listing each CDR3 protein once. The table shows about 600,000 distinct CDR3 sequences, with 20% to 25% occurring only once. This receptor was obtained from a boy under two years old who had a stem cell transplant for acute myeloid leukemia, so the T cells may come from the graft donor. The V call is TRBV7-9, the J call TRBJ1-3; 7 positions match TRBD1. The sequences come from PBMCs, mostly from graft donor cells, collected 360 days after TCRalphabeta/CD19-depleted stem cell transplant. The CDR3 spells CASSLGITGVSGNTIYF. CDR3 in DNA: TGTGCCAGCAGCCTAGGAATCACAGGGGTTTCTGGAAACACCATATATTTT.